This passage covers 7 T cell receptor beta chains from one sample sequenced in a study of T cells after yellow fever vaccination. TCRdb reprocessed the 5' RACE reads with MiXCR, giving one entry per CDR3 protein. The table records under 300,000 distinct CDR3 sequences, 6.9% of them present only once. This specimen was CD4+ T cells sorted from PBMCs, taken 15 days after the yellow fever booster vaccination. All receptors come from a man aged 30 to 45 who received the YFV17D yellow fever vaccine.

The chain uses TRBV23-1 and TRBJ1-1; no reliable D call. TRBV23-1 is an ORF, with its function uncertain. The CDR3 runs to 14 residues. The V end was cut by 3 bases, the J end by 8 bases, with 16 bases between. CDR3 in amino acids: CASSHNNSFWEAFF. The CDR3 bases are TGCGCCAGCAGTCACAACAACAGTTTTTGGGAAGCTTTCTTT.

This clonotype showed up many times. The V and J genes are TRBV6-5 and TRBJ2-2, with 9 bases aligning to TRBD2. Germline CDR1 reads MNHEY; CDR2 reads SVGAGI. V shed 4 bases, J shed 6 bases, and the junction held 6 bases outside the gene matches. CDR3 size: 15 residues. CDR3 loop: CASSSTGTSSGELFF. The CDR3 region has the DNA TGTGCCAGCAGTTCCACCGGGACTAGCTCCGGGGAGCTGTTTTTT.

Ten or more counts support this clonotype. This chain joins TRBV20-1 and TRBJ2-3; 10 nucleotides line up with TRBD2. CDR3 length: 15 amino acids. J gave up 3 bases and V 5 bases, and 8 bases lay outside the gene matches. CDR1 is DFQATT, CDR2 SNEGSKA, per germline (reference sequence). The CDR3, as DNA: TGCAGTGCTCTGCGGACTAGCGGACCAACAGATACGCAGTATTTT. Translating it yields CSALRTSGPTDTQYF.

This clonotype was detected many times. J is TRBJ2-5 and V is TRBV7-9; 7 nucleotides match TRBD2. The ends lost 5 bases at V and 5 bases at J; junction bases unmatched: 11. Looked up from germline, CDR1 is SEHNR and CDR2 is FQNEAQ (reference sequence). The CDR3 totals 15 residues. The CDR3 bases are TGTGCCAGCAGCAGCCGACTGGGGGGGGAGGAGACCCAGTACTTC. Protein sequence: CASSSRLGGEETQYF.

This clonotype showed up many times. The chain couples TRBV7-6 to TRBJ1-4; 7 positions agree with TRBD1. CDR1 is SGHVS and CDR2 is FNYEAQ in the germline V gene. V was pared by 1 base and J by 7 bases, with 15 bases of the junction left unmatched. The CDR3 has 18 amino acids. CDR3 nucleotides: TGTGCCAGCAGCTTAGGACCGTTGGGCAGGGGGAGGGTTGAAAAACTGTTTTTT. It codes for CASSLGPLGRGRVEKLFF.

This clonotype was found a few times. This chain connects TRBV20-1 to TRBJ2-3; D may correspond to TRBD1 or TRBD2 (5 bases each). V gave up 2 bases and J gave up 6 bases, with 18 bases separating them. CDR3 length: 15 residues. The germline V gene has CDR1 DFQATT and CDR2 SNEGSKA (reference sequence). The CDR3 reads CSARKGTNQPDTQYF. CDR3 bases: TGCAGTGCTAGAAAAGGGACCAACCAGCCGGATACGCAGTATTTT.

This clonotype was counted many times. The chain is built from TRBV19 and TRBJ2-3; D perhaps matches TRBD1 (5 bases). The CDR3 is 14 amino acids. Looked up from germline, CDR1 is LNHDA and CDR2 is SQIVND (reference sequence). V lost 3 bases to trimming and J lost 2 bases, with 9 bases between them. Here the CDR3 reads CASSIMTDTDTQYF. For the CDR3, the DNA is TGTGCCAGTAGTATTATGACAGACACAGATACGCAGTATTTT.